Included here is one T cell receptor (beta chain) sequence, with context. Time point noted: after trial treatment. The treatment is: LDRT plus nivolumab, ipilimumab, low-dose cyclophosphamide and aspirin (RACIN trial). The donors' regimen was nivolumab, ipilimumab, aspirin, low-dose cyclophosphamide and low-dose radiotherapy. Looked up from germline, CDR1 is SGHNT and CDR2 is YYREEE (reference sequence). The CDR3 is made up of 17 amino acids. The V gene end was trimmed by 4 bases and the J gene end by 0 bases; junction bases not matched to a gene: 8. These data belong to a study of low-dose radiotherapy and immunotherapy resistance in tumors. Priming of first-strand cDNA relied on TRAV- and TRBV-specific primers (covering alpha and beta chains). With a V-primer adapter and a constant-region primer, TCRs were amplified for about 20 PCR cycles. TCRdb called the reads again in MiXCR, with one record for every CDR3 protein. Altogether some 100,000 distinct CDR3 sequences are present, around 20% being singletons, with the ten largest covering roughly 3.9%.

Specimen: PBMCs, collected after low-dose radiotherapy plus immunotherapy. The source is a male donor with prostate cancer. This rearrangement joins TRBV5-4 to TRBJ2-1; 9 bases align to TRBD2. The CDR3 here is CASSPVSGGFSYNEQFF. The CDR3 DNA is TGTGCCAGCAGCCCCGTCAGCGGGGGGTTCTCCTACAATGAGCAGTTCTTC. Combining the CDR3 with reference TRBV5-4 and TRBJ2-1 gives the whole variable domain ETGVTQSPTHLIKTRGQQVTLRCSSQSGHNTVSWYQQALGQGPQFIFQYYREEENGRGNFPPRFSGLQFPNYSSELNVNALELDDSALYLCASSPVSGGFSYNEQFFGPGTRLTVL.